This T cell receptor beta chain was documented in a study of T cell responses to AZD1222 COVID-19 vaccine. At the level of the study: Second doses that came at about 4 or about 12 weeks were put together.

Profiled with immunoSEQ multiplex PCR; TCRdb holds only in-frame clones, not every one. This sample has tens of thousands of clones; about 90% occur once, and the top ten carry 17%. This clone came up once. Its antigen is not known. This CDR3 spans 16 amino acids. The germline V and J ends were trimmed by 1 base and 4 bases, with 14 bases remaining between them. The germline gives CDR1 MDHEN, CDR2 SYDVKM. Study conclusions and caveats: Clonal diversity was possibly underestimated, and white British individuals and females predominated among donors. Among those given AZD1222, only five or six were seropositive at baseline. Nearly half of spike-specific TCRs reportedly go after variant regions that carry no mutations.

The clonotype originates from an adult in good health. Material: peripheral blood, obtained on day 0 of AZD1222 vaccination. The chain uses TRBV28 and TRBJ1-5; D not certain. The CDR3 loop reads CASSLLRGGLNQPQHF. Written as DNA, the CDR3 is TGTGCCAGCAGTTTATTACGGGGTGGTTTAAATCAGCCCCAGCATTTT.